Listed below are T cell receptor beta chains from one sample, sequenced in a study of cytomegalovirus exposure and HLA in healthy donors. Produced via immunoSEQ multiplex PCR; TCRdb's table is partial and in-frame only. The repertoire includes 95,000 to 100,000 clones, 75% of them detected once, and more than 9% sits in the top ten. Sample: PBMCs. The source of these receptors is a man aged 50-59 years in good health and CMV-seronegative. Both conserved end residues are part of each CDR3. The order of the fields is J gene, V gene, clone size, D gene, CDR3 protein, CDR3 DNA. A D gene is named only where the DNA matches it firmly. Clone size is not always given. Where it is, it says once, few, many or a class for expanded clones.

>TRBJ2-5|TRBV6-5|once|TRBD2
CASSYSRASGLETQYF
TGTGCCAGCAGTTACTCTCGGGCTAGCGGATTGGAGACCCAGTACTTC
>TRBJ2-7|TRBV2|NA|TRBD1
CASKRNRGSSEQYF
TGTGCCAGCAAGAGGAACAGGGGTAGCTCCGAGCAGTACTTC
>TRBJ2-5|TRBV19|once|TRBD2
CASSTRGRETQYF
TGTGCCAGTTCTACGCGGGGGAGGGAGACCCAGTACTTC
>TRBJ2-2|TRBV18|NA|NA
CASSPRARNTGELFF
TGTGCCAGCTCACCGAGGGCACGTAACACCGGGGAGCTGTTTTTT
>TRBJ2-3|TRBV4-2|NA|TRBD2
CASSQVALAGGGDTQYF
TGTGCCAGCAGCCAAGTCGCCCTAGCGGGGGGTGGAGATACGCAGTATTTT
>TRBJ2-7|TRBV7-3|NA|TRBD2
CASSPPGGYEQYF
TGTGCCAGCAGCCCCCCGGGGGGCTACGAGCAGTACTTC
>TRBJ2-7|TRBV6-6|few|NA
CASSSDRYEQYF
TGTGCCAGCAGTTCCGACAGGTACGAGCAGTACTTC
>TRBJ2-1|TRBV19|NA|NA
CASRPIPPVYNEQFF
TGTGCCAGTAGACCCATCCCCCCAGTCTACAATGAGCAGTTCTTC
>TRBJ2-7|TRBV19|NA|NA
CASCKGVDYEQYF
TGTGCCAGTTGCAAAGGGGTAGACTACGAGCAGTACTTC
>TRBJ2-5|TRBV5-1|NA|TRBD1
CASSLAGGRETQYF
TGCGCCAGCAGCTTGGCAGGGGGCCGGGAGACCCAGTACTTC
>TRBJ1-6|TRBV27|NA|NA
CASSFESSYNSPLHF
TGTGCCAGCAGTTTTGAGAGCTCCTATAATTCACCCCTCCACTTT
>TRBJ2-5|TRBV30|NA|NA
CAWIGGGVDHF
TGTGCCTGGATTGGCGGCGGGGTGGATCACTTC
>TRBJ1-1|TRBV29-1|NA|TRBD1
CSVTRDRVYAEAFF
TGCAGCGTTACCCGGGACAGGGTTTATGCTGAAGCTTTCTTT
>TRBJ1-4|TRBV10-3|NA|NA
CATGQGVGNEKLFF
TGTGCCACCGGGCAAGGGGTAGGCAATGAAAAACTGTTTTTT
>TRBJ1-5|TRBV27|NA|TRBD1
CASSWQGGYQPQHF
TGTGCCAGCAGTTGGCAGGGGGGATATCAGCCCCAGCATTTT
>TRBJ2-3|TRBV5-1|NA|TRBD2
CASSLGDLGGDTQYF
TGCGCCAGCAGCTTGGGGGACCTGGGAGGGGATACGCAGTATTTT
>TRBJ2-7|TRBV7-2|once|TRBD1
CASSLSVWGQGMHEQYF
TGTGCCAGCAGCTTATCGGTATGGGGACAGGGTATGCACGAGCAGTACTTC
>TRBJ1-1|TRBV28|NA|TRBD1
CASMDRPNTEAFF
TGTGCCAGCATGGACAGGCCGAACACTGAAGCTTTCTTT
>TRBJ2-2|TRBV19|NA|TRBD2
CASSLGLDGRELFF
TGTGCCAGTAGTTTAGGACTAGATGGGCGGGAGCTGTTTTTT
>TRBJ1-6|TRBV7-9|NA|TRBD1
CSSSLAGGRDSPLHF
TGTTCCAGCAGCTTAGCAGGGGGCAGAGATTCACCCCTCCACTTT
>TRBJ2-2|TRBV6-1|NA|NA
CASSFGQNTGELFF
TGTGCCAGCAGTTTCGGTCAGAACACCGGGGAGCTGTTTTTT
>TRBJ1-5|TRBV28|NA|NA
CASRPQLNQPQHF
TGTGCCAGCCGTCCTCAACTCAATCAGCCCCAGCATTTT
>TRBJ1-1|TRBV12-5|few|NA
CASGLQGQNSMNTEAFF
TGTGCTAGTGGTTTACAGGGACAAAACTCAATGAACACTGAAGCTTTCTTT
>TRBJ2-1|TRBV5-1|once|TRBD2
CASNLLAGANNEQFF
TGCGCCAGCAATCTACTAGCGGGTGCTAACAATGAGCAGTTCTTC
>TRBJ2-7|TRBV15|few|NA
CATSRDRGSSYEQYF
TGTGCCACCAGCAGAGATCGGGGAAGCTCCTACGAGCAGTACTTC
>TRBJ2-2|TRBV5-1|NA|NA
CASSWGPPNTGELFF
TGCGCCAGCAGCTGGGGGCCTCCGAACACCGGGGAGCTGTTTTTT
>TRBJ2-7|TRBV6-5|NA|TRBD1
CASSYHGTGQGSEQYF
TGTGCCAGCAGTTACCACGGAACGGGACAGGGATCCGAGCAGTACTTC
>TRBJ2-1|TRBV6-1|NA|NA
CASSGSGYNEQFF
TGTGCCAGCAGTGGTAGCGGTTACAATGAGCAGTTCTTC
>TRBJ2-3|TRBV30|once|NA
CAFSSSRNYLDTQYF
TGTGCCTTTAGTTCGAGCCGCAACTATCTGGATACGCAGTATTTT
>TRBJ2-1|TRBV6-5|NA|TRBD2
CASSRGLAGGGEQFF
TGTGCCAGCAGCCGGGGACTAGCGGGAGGGGGTGAGCAGTTCTTC
>TRBJ1-1|TRBV12-5|NA|NA
CASGRRAEAFF
TGTGCTAGTGGTCGTAGAGCTGAAGCTTTCTTT
>TRBJ2-4|TRBV18|NA|TRBD1
CASSATGSPAKNIQYF
TGTGCCAGCTCAGCGACAGGGTCCCCAGCCAAAAACATTCAGTACTTC
>TRBJ2-1|TRBV19|NA|TRBD2
CASNTGLDKYNEQFF
TGTGCCAGTAATACGGGACTAGATAAGTACAATGAGCAGTTCTTC
>TRBJ1-3|TRBV5-1|NA|TRBD1
CASSPDRVNSGNTIYF
TGCGCCAGCAGTCCCGACAGGGTAAACTCTGGAAACACCATATATTTT
>TRBJ2-3|TRBV11-2|NA|NA
CASTTRGTSTDTQYF
TGTGCCAGCACCACTCGGGGAACGAGCACAGATACGCAGTATTTT
>TRBJ2-3|TRBV2|NA|NA
CASSPRQVSSTDTQYF
TGTGCCAGCAGTCCAAGACAGGTATCTAGCACAGATACGCAGTATTTT
>TRBJ2-1|TRBV7-8|NA|TRBD2
CASSLSGRVNEQFF
TGTGCCAGCAGCTTGAGTGGGAGGGTCAATGAGCAGTTCTTC
>TRBJ2-1|TRBV30|NA|TRBD2
CAWSVLAGGPDEQFF
TGTGCCTGGAGTGTATTAGCGGGGGGGCCCGATGAGCAGTTCTTC
>TRBJ2-2|TRBV9|NA|NA
CASSADIPNTGELFF
TGTGCCAGCAGCGCGGACATACCGAACACCGGGGAGCTGTTTTTT
>TRBJ2-7|TRBV5-5|NA|NA
CASNQGYEQYF
TGTGCCAGCAACCAGGGGTACGAGCAGTACTTC